This is a list of T cell receptor beta chains from one sample in a study of shared clonotypes between healthy human individuals. The data were produced by immunoSEQ multiplex PCR, yet TCRdb's version contains in-frame clones alone and is incomplete. The sample yields about 820,000 clones, 90% to 95% seen once. Material for sequencing was naive CD8+ T cells sorted from blood. All receptors come from a man aged 25-40 years in good health. CDR3s include the opening cysteine and the closing phenylalanine or tryptophan. The D gene is left open where the match is weak. Expanded clones are given a class, and other clones once, few, many or no size at all.

NA	TRBV5-4	TRBJ2-1	NA	TGTGCCAGCAGCAAGTTAAATGAGCAGTTCTTC	CASSKLNEQFF
NA	TRBV18	TRBJ2-1	NA	TGTGCCAGCTCACTACCTTTTAAGGGAAGTAATGAGCAGTTCTTC	CASSLPFKGSNEQFF
TRBD1	TRBV10-3	TRBJ1-5	NA	TGTGCCATCAGTGACGGGACAGGGAGTAATCAGCCCCAGCATTTT	CAISDGTGSNQPQHF
NA	TRBV7-2	TRBJ2-7	NA	TGTGCCAGCAGCTTACCTCAGGGGAACCCCTACGAGCAGTACTTC	CASSLPQGNPYEQYF
TRBD2	TRBV5-4	TRBJ2-7	NA	TGTGCCAGCAGCTTACGCGGGAGCGGCTCCTACGAGCAGTACTTC	CASSLRGSGSYEQYF
NA	TRBV6-6	TRBJ2-1	NA	TGTGCCAGCAGTTACTCGACAGAAACCTACAATGAGCAGTTCTTC	CASSYSTETYNEQFF
NA	TRBV28	TRBJ1-5	NA	TGTGCCAGCCGACAGGACGGTTGGGGGAACAATCAGCCCCAGCATTTT	CASRQDGWGNNQPQHF
TRBD2	TRBV27	TRBJ2-1	NA	TGTGCCAGCACCCTGACTAGCGGGAGGGTGGATGAGCAGTTCTTC	CASTLTSGRVDEQFF
TRBD1	TRBV7-9	TRBJ1-4	NA	TGTGCCAGCAGCCGTCCCGGGACAGGGAATGAAAAACTGTTTTTT	CASSRPGTGNEKLFF
TRBD2	TRBV4-3	TRBJ2-5	NA	TGCGCCAGCAGCCACTATACATCTAGCGGGAGTAAGCAAGAGACCCAGTACTTC	CASSHYTSSGSKQETQYF
NA	TRBV4-3	TRBJ2-7	NA	TGCGCCAGCAGCCAAGTAACGAGCGGACTCTACGAGCAGTACTTC	CASSQVTSGLYEQYF
NA	TRBV9	TRBJ2-2	NA	TGTGCCAGCAGCCCTGTCCCCGGGGAGCTGTTTTTT	CASSPVPGELFF
TRBD1	TRBV28	TRBJ2-7	NA	TGTGCCAGCAGTTTCTCTGACAGGGAACCGTCCTACGAGCAGTACTTC	CASSFSDREPSYEQYF
NA	TRBV6-1	TRBJ2-7	once	TGTGCCAGCAGTGAAGGAATTTGGTCCTACGAGCAGTACTTC	CASSEGIWSYEQYF
NA	TRBV9	TRBJ2-7	NA	TGTGCCAGCAGCGAACACTGGTCTGGCTCCTACGAGCAGTACTTC	CASSEHWSGSYEQYF
NA	TRBV29-1	TRBJ2-1	NA	TGCAGCGTTGTTGCCCAAAACAATGAGCAGTTCTTC	CSVVAQNNEQFF
NA	TRBV19	TRBJ2-7	NA	TGTGCCAGTAGTATAGTGCCGGGGGCGCTTTTCAGCGAGCAGTACTTC	CASSIVPGALFSEQYF
NA	TRBV4-1	TRBJ2-7	NA	TGCGCCAGCAGCCAAGAATTAGCCCAGACCTACGAGCAGTACTTC	CASSQELAQTYEQYF
TRBD1	TRBV10-1	TRBJ2-5	NA	TGCGCCAGCAGTGTGGGACAGGGGACGGAGACCCAGTACTTC	CASSVGQGTETQYF
TRBD1	TRBV28	TRBJ2-2	once	TGTGCCAGCAGGGACGAGGGGGACAGGGACACCGGGGAGCTGTTTTTT	CASRDEGDRDTGELFF
NA	TRBV12-5	TRBJ2-1	NA	TGTGCTAGTGGTTTGGCCAGCGGGCCCTACAATGAGCAGTTCTTC	CASGLASGPYNEQFF
TRBD2	TRBV7-6	TRBJ2-3	NA	TGTGCCAGCAGCGGACGACTAGCGGGAGGGGGAGATACGCAGTATTTT	CASSGRLAGGGDTQYF
NA	TRBV2	TRBJ2-3	NA	TGTGCCAGCAGTTTCAGGTTTCAGCCTTCAGATACGCAGTATTTT	CASSFRFQPSDTQYF
TRBD1	TRBV30	TRBJ1-1	NA	TGTGCCTGGAGCCGGGACAGCTACACTGAAGCTTTCTTT	CAWSRDSYTEAFF
TRBD1	TRBV7-9	TRBJ1-2	NA	TGTGCCAGCAGTTCAGGGGGAGCTAACTATGGCTACACCTTC	CASSSGGANYGYTF
NA	TRBV9	TRBJ2-7	NA	TGTGCCAGCAGCCCACCATTAAATAGCGTGCAAGCCTACGAGCAGTACTTC	CASSPPLNSVQAYEQYF
NA	TRBV9	TRBJ2-1	NA	TGTGCCAGCAGCGTAGTTCCCGAGTACAATGAGCAGTTCTTC	CASSVVPEYNEQFF
NA	TRBV6-5	TRBJ1-1	NA	TGTGCCAGCGGCCCTATTACGGAAGCTTTCTTT	CASGPITEAFF
NA	TRBV5-6	TRBJ2-3	NA	TGTGCCAGCAGCTTGGGCACCACAGATACGCAGTATTTT	CASSLGTTDTQYF
TRBD2	TRBV27	TRBJ2-3	NA	TGTGCCACCTCAGCGGGGACCGATACGCAGTATTTT	CATSAGTDTQYF
NA	TRBV18	TRBJ1-4	NA	TGTGCCAGCTCACCACTAGACGAAGAACATTCCAGTCGGGAAAAACTGTTTTTT	CASSPLDEEHSSREKLFF
TRBD2	TRBV7-8	TRBJ2-1	NA	TGTGCCAGCAGCTCCGAGCGGGGGACTTACAATGAGCAGTTCTTC	CASSSERGTYNEQFF
NA	TRBV7-8	TRBJ2-7	NA	TGTGCCAGCAGCTTGCCAGGAGCCGCCTACGAGCAGTACTTC	CASSLPGAAYEQYF
NA	TRBV4-1	TRBJ2-1	NA	TGCGCCAGCAGCCCCACCAGGGGGGGTAATGAGCAGTTCTTC	CASSPTRGGNEQFF
NA	TRBV9	TRBJ1-1	NA	TGTGCCAGCAGCCCCGGATCGGACACTGAAGCTTTCTTT	CASSPGSDTEAFF
NA	TRBV10-3	TRBJ2-1	once	TGTGCCACGCTAGAGGTATCGGGTGAGCAGTTCTTC	CATLEVSGEQFF
NA	TRBV9	TRBJ2-1	NA	TGTGCCAGCAGCGGCGGCGGGCCCCTCGGAGAGCAGTTCTTC	CASSGGGPLGEQFF
NA	TRBV7-9	TRBJ1-2	once	TGTGCCAGCAGCCCCTTGAGTGTTTACGGCTACACCTTC	CASSPLSVYGYTF
NA	TRBV25-1	TRBJ2-5	NA	TGTGCCAGCAATCAGGGCCAAGAGACCCAGTACTTC	CASNQGQETQYF
NA	TRBV28	TRBJ1-1	NA	TGTGCCAGCAGTTTAAGGGGCCTGGGGACTGAAGCTTTCTTT	CASSLRGLGTEAFF
NA	TRBV30	TRBJ2-3	once	TGTGCCTGGAGTGCCCTGGGGCGCACAGATACGCAGTATTTT	CAWSALGRTDTQYF
NA	TRBV7-9	TRBJ2-5	once	TGTGCCAGCAGCTTAGTCATTAAAGAAGAGACCCAGTACTTC	CASSLVIKEETQYF
TRBD2	TRBV9	TRBJ2-1	once	TGCTCTAGCGGGCCCTACAATGAGCAGTTCTTC	CSSGPYNEQFF
TRBD1	TRBV27	TRBJ2-7	NA	TGTGCCAGCACCGGACAGGGTGGCCTCGAGCAGTACTTC	CASTGQGGLEQYF
NA	TRBV28	TRBJ2-3	NA	TGTGCCAGCAGTCCATCCTGGACACACACGGTCGCAGATACGCAGTATTTT	CASSPSWTHTVADTQYF